A single sample is the source of the 24 T cell receptor beta chains below, sequenced in a study of T cell responses to AZD1222 COVID-19 vaccine. TCRdb's copy holds only in-frame clones and misses some; the assay was immunoSEQ multiplex PCR. This sample has around 120,000 clones; roughly 85% occur once, and the top ten carry under 4.5%. The input for sequencing was peripheral blood, taken on day 0 of MenACWY control vaccination. These receptors were obtained from an adult in good health.

J is TRBJ2-3 and V is TRBV9; TRBD2 matches 10 bases. The V segment lost 0 bases and the J segment 3 bases; nucleotides outside the gene matches: 7. Germline CDR1 SGDLS, CDR2 YYNGEE. The CDR3 runs 17 residues. The CDR3: CASSVGRAGGRTDTQYF. CDR3 nucleotide sequence: TGTGCCAGCAGCGTAGGAAGAGCGGGGGGGAGGACAGATACGCAGTATTTT.

The rearrangement links TRBV2 to TRBJ2-1; D tentatively fits TRBD1 or TRBD2 (5 bases each). Germline V gives CDR1 SNHLY, CDR2 FYNNEI. Between the trimmed V and J ends, which lost 1 base and 4 bases, there was a span of 14 bases. This CDR3 has 16 residues. This CDR3 reads CASSEEGRTLYNEQFF. In nucleotides, the CDR3 is TGTGCCAGCAGTGAAGAGGGACGGACTCTTTACAATGAGCAGTTCTTC.

The chain employs TRBV7-8 and TRBJ2-2; D is possibly TRBD1 or TRBD2 (5 bases each). The germline V and J ends were trimmed by 7 bases and 4 bases, with 19 bases remaining between them. Germline V gene sequence: CDR1 SGHVS, CDR2 FQNEAQ. The CDR3 consists of 16 residues. The CDR3 region has the DNA TGTGCCAGCAAGCCAAGGGACGTGCGGTTCACCGGGGAGCTGTTTTTT. Amino acid sequence: CASKPRDVRFTGELFF.

The chain employs TRBV29-1 and TRBJ2-3, with D possibly TRBD2 on 6 matching bases. Germline CDR1 reads SQVTM; CDR2 reads ANQGSEA. The CDR3 runs 13 residues. V lost 7 bases to trimming and J lost 2 bases, with 13 bases between them. In DNA, the CDR3 is TGCAGCGCCCTTGCGGGGAACACAGATACGCAGTATTTT. This translates into CSALAGNTDTQYF.

This chain joins TRBV12-3 or TRBV12-4 and TRBJ2-1; D gene uncertain. The CDR3 is 11 amino acids. With 3 bases removed from V and 10 bases from J, the gap between germline ends came to 7 bases. Here the CDR3 reads CASSFSSEQFF. DNA of the CDR3: TGTGCCAGCAGTTTCTCCTCCGAGCAGTTCTTC.

The chain carries TRBV3-1 (or the pseudogene TRBV3-2) and TRBJ2-1; 9 bases are shared with TRBD2. The CDR3 is 15 residues long. Germline loops: CDR1 LGHDT, CDR2 YNNKEL (reference sequence). The J segment lost 5 bases and the V segment lost 1 base, leaving 3 bases of the junction unmatched. CDR3: CASSQGLAGNNEQFF. CDR3 in DNA: TGTGCCAGCAGCCAAGGTCTAGCGGGGAACAATGAGCAGTTCTTC.

CDR3 coding DNA: TGTGCCAGCAGCCGGCCACTAGGTACCTCCTACGAGCAGTACTTC. Its translation is CASSRPLGTSYEQYF. The chain is built from TRBV7-2 and TRBJ2-7; possible D gene TRBD2, 5 bases. Per germline, CDR1 SGHTA and CDR2 FQGNSA. The CDR3 runs to 15 residues. Trimming stripped 5 bases from V and 0 bases from J, with 14 bases between.

The chain has TRBV5-1 and TRBJ1-4, with D maybe TRBD1 (5 bases). Deletions cut 4 bases from V and 4 bases from J, with 14 bases between. The CDR3 has 15 amino acids. The germline V gene has CDR1 SGHRS and CDR2 YFSETQ. DNA for the CDR3: TGCGCCAGCAGCCGCCGGCAGGGCCTTAATGAAAAACTGTTTTTT. It translates to CASSRRQGLNEKLFF.

The chain joins TRBV5-3 to TRBJ1-5, with TRBD1 matching over 7 bases. TRBV5-3 is classed as an ORF, of uncertain function. With V trimmed by 4 bases and J by 4 bases, 17 bases remained unmatched. There are 18 residues in the CDR3. CDR3 sequence: CARSPEGQHPKPNQPQHF. The CDR3, as DNA: TGTGCCAGAAGCCCTGAGGGACAGCATCCCAAACCTAATCAGCCCCAGCATTTT.

This chain links TRBV27 with TRBJ2-3; TRBD1 aligns across 7 bases. The CDR3 has 14 residues. Looked up from germline, CDR1 is MNHEY and CDR2 is SMNVEV (reference sequence). V was pared by 7 bases and J by 3 bases, with 7 bases of the junction left unmatched. The CDR3 bases are TGTGCCAGCACTGACAGGGAGAGAACAGATACGCAGTATTTT. Amino acid sequence: CASTDRERTDTQYF.

This rearrangement joins TRBV25-1 to TRBJ2-2; a weak D match, TRBD1 (5 bases). V was clipped by 3 bases and J by 7 bases, with 12 bases between them. This CDR3 is 14 amino acids long. Germline values: CDR1 MGHDK, CDR2 SYGVNS. The CDR3 bases are TGTGCCAGCAGTGAGGCGCAGGGAATCGGGGAGCTGTTTTTT. Its protein product is CASSEAQGIGELFF.

The gene calls are TRBV6-4 and TRBJ2-7; D gene unclear. Germline V CDR1 and CDR2: MRHNA, SNTAGT. Trimming shortened V by 0 bases and J by 2 bases, and 5 bases separated the two germline ends. The CDR3 spans 13 residues. The CDR3: CASSDSSAYEQYF. The CDR3 DNA reads TGTGCCAGCAGTGACTCGTCAGCCTACGAGCAGTACTTC.

There are a few counts of this clone. The J gene is TRBJ2-3, the V gene TRBV2; no clear D gene. V was shortened by 7 bases and J by 0 bases, with 14 bases between the two germline ends. Per the germline V gene, CDR1 is SNHLY and CDR2 is FYNNEI. The CDR3 covers 15 residues. The CDR3 protein is CASKGNPASTDTQYF. In nucleotides, the CDR3 is TGTGCCAGCAAAGGGAACCCAGCTAGCACAGATACGCAGTATTTT. Complete variable domain (other parts from reference TRBV2 and TRBJ2-3): EPEVTQTPSHQVTQMGQEVILRCVPISNHLYFYWYRQILGQKVEFLVSFYNNEISEKSEIFDDQFSVERPDGSNFTLKIRSTKLEDSAMYFCASKGNPASTDTQYFGPGTRLTVL.

The chain couples TRBV30 to TRBJ2-7; D might be TRBD2 (5 bases). Germline V lookup: CDR1 GTSNPN, CDR2 SVGIG (reference sequence). V lost 0 bases and J lost 0, with 12 bases in between. This CDR3 region has 15 residues. CDR3 loop: CAWSVLRARSYEQYF. CDR3 DNA sequence: TGTGCCTGGAGTGTACTGAGGGCCCGCTCCTACGAGCAGTACTTC.

A single count supports this clone. The gene calls are TRBV11-2 and TRBJ1-5, with 8 bases lining up with TRBD1. The CDR3 runs 16 residues. Trimming took 6 bases from V and 0 from J; bases not matched to a gene: 7. The germline V gene encodes CDR1 SGHAT and CDR2 FQNNGV. CDR3 bases: TGTGCCAGCAGAGGACAGGGCTGCTATAGCAATCAGCCCCAGCATTTT. Translating gives CASRGQGCYSNQPQHF.

This sequence joins TRBV7-9 and TRBJ1-4; D possibly corresponds to TRBD1 (5 bases). This CDR3 region has 14 residues. V lost 1 base to trimming and J lost 8 bases, with 11 bases between them. Germline CDR1 SEHNR, CDR2 FQNEAQ (reference sequence). This chain's CDR3 is CASSLEQGGEKLFF. The CDR3 nucleotides read TGTGCCAGCAGCTTAGAGCAGGGCGGGGAAAAACTGTTTTTT.

This clone was picked up a small number of times. The rearrangement joins TRBV28 to TRBJ1-2; 9 bases agree with TRBD1. From germline, CDR1 is MDHEN and CDR2 SYDVKM. Unmatched junction bases numbered 11, after V lost 7 bases and J lost 8 bases. The CDR3 totals 14 residues. The CDR3 here is CASTSAGQGFGYTF. CDR3 bases: TGTGCCAGCACCTCAGCGGGACAGGGATTCGGCTACACCTTC.

This chain connects TRBV9 to TRBJ1-2, with D possibly TRBD1 on 5 matching bases. Germline V gives CDR1 SGDLS, CDR2 YYNGEE. The CDR3 consists of 14 residues. V was clipped by 0 bases and J by 6 bases, with 12 bases between them. CDR3 protein: CASSVDQGTDGYTF. DNA for the CDR3: TGTGCCAGCAGCGTAGACCAGGGCACGGATGGCTACACCTTC.

V gene TRBV4-3 combines with J gene TRBJ2-1; 7 bases match TRBD2. The V gene's germline CDR1 is LGHNA and CDR2 YSLEER. Losses at the gene ends were 3 bases for V and 4 bases for J; bases not matched to a gene: 6. There are 15 residues in the CDR3. CDR3 residues: CASSQTGAGYNEQFF. The CDR3 coding sequence is TGCGCCAGCAGCCAGACTGGAGCGGGATACAATGAGCAGTTCTTC.

The genes are TRBV5-4 and TRBJ2-3; the match to TRBD1 covers 10 bases. Germline V gene data show CDR1 as SGHNT and CDR2 as YYREEE (reference sequence). CDR3 length: 20 residues. Trimming took 2 bases from V and 4 from J; bases not matched to a gene: 19. DNA for the CDR3: TGTGCCAGCAGCTTTATATCTCTTCCCCCGGGACAGGGGATTGCAGATACGCAGTATTTT. This sequence encodes CASSFISLPPGQGIADTQYF.

The chain employs TRBV3-1 (or the pseudogene TRBV3-2) and TRBJ1-2; 7 positions agree with TRBD1. Germline values: CDR1 LGHDT, CDR2 YNNKEL (reference sequence). V lost 4 bases and J lost 8; bases outside the gene matches: 10. CDR3 length equals 14 residues. CDR3 DNA: TGTGCCAGCAGCCTCGAACCAGGGGGAAGGGGCTACACCTTC. Residues: CASSLEPGGRGYTF.

J is TRBJ1-4 and V is TRBV2; no firm D call. CDR3 length equals 18 residues. CDR1 SNHLY and CDR2 FYNNEI come from the germline V gene. Trimming took off 0 bases at V and 0 bases at J, with 14 bases between the two ends. The CDR3 reads CASSEAKPWRATNEKLFF. The DNA of the CDR3 is TGTGCCAGCAGTGAAGCGAAGCCCTGGCGGGCAACTAATGAAAAACTGTTTTTT.

The chain carries TRBV27 and TRBJ1-5, with TRBD1 matching 7 bases. V dropped 6 bases and J dropped 3; count of bases not matched to a gene: 5. Germline CDR1 reads MNHEY; CDR2 reads SMNVEV (reference sequence). CDR3 size: 14 residues. Here the CDR3 DNA reads TGTGCCAGCAGCCTGACAGGGCCCAATCAGCCCCAGCATTTT. Amino acids: CASSLTGPNQPQHF.

J is TRBJ2-7 and V is TRBV30, with 10 positions matching TRBD1. The CDR3 extends over 14 amino acids. Germline V CDR1 and CDR2: GTSNPN, SVGIG (reference sequence). J lost 7 bases, V lost 8 bases, and 14 bases had no gene match. The CDR3 DNA sequence: TGTGCCGGAAAGACAGGGGGCGGTTCGGGGGAGCAGTACTTC. Amino acid sequence: CAGKTGGGSGEQYF.